This T cell receptor beta chain was found in a study of cytomegalovirus exposure and HLA in healthy donors. General observations from the study: A link between a missense DCLRE1C variant and TCR beta V- and J-gene trimming emerged from a later analysis.

This clone was observed a single time. Antigen: not known. The germline V gene encodes CDR1 MNHNY and CDR2 SVGAGI (reference sequence). The CDR3 consists of 14 residues. The germline V and J ends were trimmed by 0 bases and 0 bases, with 5 bases remaining between them. PCR primers comprised 60 Vbeta and 13 Jbeta primers. Only in-frame clones appear in the TCRdb table, and some are missing; sequencing was by immunoSEQ multiplex PCR. Altogether 150,000 to 250,000 clones are present, approximately 83% being singletons, with the ten largest covering about 0.094%. V usage is TRBV6-6 and J usage is TRBJ1-2; D is uncertain. Material for sequencing was PBMCs. This TCR came from a boy aged 2 to 9 in good health and CMV-seronegative. The CDR3 reads CASSYSGTNYGYTF. The DNA of the CDR3 is TGTGCCAGCAGTTACTCGGGCACTAACTATGGCTACACCTTC.